The clone carrying this T cell receptor (beta chain) appeared once. This sample was included in a study of cytomegalovirus exposure and HLA in healthy donors. Germline V gives CDR1 LGHNT, CDR2 FRNRAP. V lost 3 bases and J 3 bases, leaving 8 bases between the germline ends. This CDR3 has 13 residues. TCRdb keeps only in-frame clones here, not all; method: immunoSEQ multiplex PCR. This table has about 160,000 clones, around four fifths appearing once. The source is a man aged 25 to 40 in good health and CMV-seropositive. V and J are TRBV12-5 and TRBJ1-1; perhaps TRBD1 as D (5 bases). The specimen was PBMCs. The CDR3 spells CASGFDSYTEAFF. CDR3 DNA sequence: TGTGCTAGTGGTTTCGACAGCTACACTGAAGCTTTCTTT.